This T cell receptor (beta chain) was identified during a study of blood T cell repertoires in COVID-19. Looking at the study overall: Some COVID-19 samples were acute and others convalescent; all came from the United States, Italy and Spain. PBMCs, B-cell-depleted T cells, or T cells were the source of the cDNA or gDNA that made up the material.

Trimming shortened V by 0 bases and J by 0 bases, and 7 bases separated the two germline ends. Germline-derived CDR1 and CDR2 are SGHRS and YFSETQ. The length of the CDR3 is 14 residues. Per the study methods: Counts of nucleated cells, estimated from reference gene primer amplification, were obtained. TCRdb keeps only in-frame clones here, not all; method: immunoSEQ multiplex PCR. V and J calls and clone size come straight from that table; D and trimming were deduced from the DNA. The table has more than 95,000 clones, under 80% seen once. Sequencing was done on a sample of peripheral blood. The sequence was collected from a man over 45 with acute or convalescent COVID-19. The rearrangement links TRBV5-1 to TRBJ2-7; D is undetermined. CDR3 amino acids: CASSLVAFSYEQYF. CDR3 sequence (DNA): TGCGCCAGCAGCTTGGTTGCGTTCTCCTACGAGCAGTACTTC.